These 22 T cell receptor beta chains share one sample of origin, sequenced in a study of CD8 T cells in ankylosing spondylitis. Study results and caveats: About 8 highly homologous variants made up a TCR beta motif, and this motif appeared characteristic of ankylosing spondylitis blood.

These receptors' antigens are unknown. From the 5' RACE reads, TCRdb called clonotypes with MiXCR, one entry per CDR3 protein. The sample records approximately 400,000 distinct CDR3 sequences, about 24% being singletons. The sequenced sample consisted of blood, either unsorted or a sorted T cell fraction (not recorded which). Receptor source: a male donor with ankylosing spondylitis.

The V and J genes are TRBV2 and TRBJ2-2; D not certain. Germline-derived CDR1 and CDR2 are SNHLY and FYNNEI. The V gene lost 4 bases and the J gene lost 1 base, with 4 bases spanning the gap. CDR3 length equals 13 residues. DNA for the CDR3: TGTGCCAGCAGTGTACGGAACACCGGGGAGCTGTTTTTT. Protein product: CASSVRNTGELFF. Looking up the rest from reference TRBV2 and TRBJ2-2 gives the full variable domain: EPEVTQTPSHQVTQMGQEVILRCVPISNHLYFYWYRQILGQKVEFLVSFYNNEISEKSEIFDDQFSVERPDGSNFTLKIRSTKLEDSAMYFCASSVRNTGELFFGEGSRLTVL.

This clonotype was counted ten times or more. The chain has TRBV12-3 or TRBV12-4 and TRBJ1-5; TRBD1 matches 7 bases. V was pared by 3 bases and J by 4 bases, with 12 bases of the junction left unmatched. The CDR3 spans 17 residues. The CDR3 nucleotides read TGTGCCAGCAGTTTGGGCGGGCAACAGGGGTGGAATCAGCCCCAGCATTTT. Translating gives CASSLGGQQGWNQPQHF.

This clonotype was counted only a few times. V usage is TRBV7-9 and J usage is TRBJ2-1, with 9 bases identical to TRBD2. The CDR3 is made up of 17 amino acids. J gave up 5 bases and V 5 bases, and 13 bases lay outside the gene matches. Germline V lookup: CDR1 SEHNR, CDR2 FQNEAQ (reference sequence). Here the CDR3 reads CASSTGASGMSDNEQFF. Here the CDR3 DNA reads TGTGCCAGCAGCACTGGGGCTAGCGGGATGAGTGACAATGAGCAGTTCTTC.

The chain joins TRBV7-2 to TRBJ2-1; 12 nucleotides agree with TRBD2. The CDR3 contains 16 residues. Germline values: CDR1 SGHTA, CDR2 FQGNSA. V dropped 5 bases and J dropped 3; count of bases not matched to a gene: 5. Here the CDR3 reads CASSPPTSGSYNEQFF. As DNA, the CDR3 is TGTGCCAGCAGCCCCCCGACTAGCGGGAGCTACAATGAGCAGTTCTTC.

This sequence joins TRBV20-1 and TRBJ1-2; weak D call: TRBD1 (5 bases). Trimming took off 5 bases at V and 9 bases at J, with 19 bases between the two ends. The CDR3 spans 13 residues. Germline values: CDR1 DFQATT, CDR2 SNEGSKA (reference sequence). The CDR3 reads CSAGGPTSSSYTF. CDR3 coding DNA: TGCAGTGCTGGGGGACCTACTTCGAGTAGCTACACCTTC.

The sample holds a few counts of this clonotype. V is TRBV7-2 and J is TRBJ1-1; possibly TRBD1 for D (5 bases). This CDR3 has 16 amino acids. CDR1 and CDR2 (germline): SGHTA, FQGNSA. V was clipped by 3 bases and J by 0 bases, with 14 bases between them. CDR3 in amino acids: CASSLMRTSLNTEAFF. The CDR3 coding sequence is TGTGCCAGCAGCTTGATGCGGACAAGCTTGAACACTGAAGCTTTCTTT.

The V gene is TRBV25-1, the J gene TRBJ2-1; D assignment may be TRBD1 or TRBD2 (5 bases each). The CDR3 spans 16 residues. Germline assignment: CDR1 MGHDK and CDR2 SYGVNS. Trimming stripped 1 base from V and 3 bases from J, with 13 bases between. In DNA form, the CDR3 reads TGTGCCAGCAGTGAATCGGGGCTAGGGGTCTACAATGAGCAGTTCTTC. Its protein product is CASSESGLGVYNEQFF.

This clonotype was seen a few times. The chain uses TRBV5-1 and TRBJ1-5; TRBD1 matches at 7 bases. Germline CDR1 and CDR2: SGHRS and YFSETQ. The CDR3 is 16 residues long. Unmatched junction bases numbered 3, after V lost 0 bases and J lost 0 bases. CDR3 in DNA: TGCGCCAGCAGCTTGGGGGGACAGACTAGCAATCAGCCCCAGCATTTT. Protein: CASSLGGQTSNQPQHF.

This chain links TRBV13 with TRBJ2-1; 10 bases line up with TRBD1. Germline values: CDR1 PRHDT, CDR2 FYEKMQ (reference sequence). There are 16 residues in the CDR3. V lost 3 bases and J lost 8; bases outside the gene matches: 10. CDR3 protein: CASSFETGGGFDEQFF. In DNA form, the CDR3 reads TGTGCCAGCAGCTTTGAGACAGGGGGCGGCTTCGATGAGCAGTTCTTC.

This clonotype was detected only a few times. This sequence may be a read error, since a much larger clone differs from it by one base. This chain uses TRBV30 with TRBJ2-2, with 8 positions matching TRBD2. This CDR3 comprises 15 residues. Germline CDR1 reads GTSNPN; CDR2 reads SVGIG (reference sequence). The CDR3 sequence: CTWSRLAMNTGELFF. In DNA form, the CDR3 reads TGTACCTGGTCGAGACTAGCGATGAACACCGGGGAGCTGTTTTTT.

The rearrangement joins TRBV24-1 to TRBJ2-1, with TRBD1 matching 7 bases. The germline CDR1 and CDR2 sequences are KGHDR and SFDVKD. There are 15 residues in the CDR3. J was trimmed by 3 bases and V by 1 base; bases with no gene match: 2. The CDR3 region is CATSDLDRDYNEQFF. In DNA, the CDR3 is TGTGCCACCAGTGATTTAGACAGGGACTACAATGAGCAGTTCTTC.

The chain combines TRBV2 with TRBJ2-3; 10 bases match TRBD1. Trimming at V came to 5 bases and at J to 15 bases, leaving 5 bases not matched to a gene. This CDR3 spans 11 amino acids. The germline CDR1 and CDR2 sequences are SNHLY and FYNNEI. The CDR3, as DNA: TGTGCCAGCAGTTACGGGACAGGGGTATATTTT. It encodes CASSYGTGVYF.

CDR3 nucleotide sequence: TGCGCCAGCAGCCAACTATGGGACAATGAGCAGTTCTTC. Translated, it gives CASSQLWDNEQFF. The rearrangement joins TRBV4-1 to TRBJ2-1, with D unresolved. CDR1 is MGHRA, CDR2 YSYEKL, per germline. The length of the CDR3 is 13 residues. V gave up 2 bases and J gave up 5 bases, with 7 bases separating them.

This clonotype was recorded a few times. V gene TRBV7-9 combines with J gene TRBJ1-4; D is uncertain. The germline CDR1 and CDR2 sequences are SEHNR and FQNEAQ (reference sequence). The CDR3 covers 12 residues. V lost 1 base, J lost 7 bases, and 4 bases lay in between. The CDR3 coding sequence is TGTGCCAGCAGCTTAGTGGGTGAAAAACTGTTTTTT. This encodes CASSLVGEKLFF.

J is TRBJ2-3 and V is TRBV11-2, with a weak D call TRBD2 (6 bases). Germline CDR1 and CDR2: SGHAT and FQNNGV. V was cut by 2 bases and J by 4 bases, with 16 bases left in between. The CDR3 runs to 16 residues. DNA for the CDR3: TGTGCCAGCAGCTTAATTGGAGGGGCCTCGCCAGATACGCAGTATTTT. The encoded protein is CASSLIGGASPDTQYF.

V and J are TRBV20-1 and TRBJ2-5; D uncertain. CDR3 size: 13 residues. Germline assignment: CDR1 DFQATT and CDR2 SNEGSKA (reference sequence). Trimming stripped 0 bases from V and 7 bases from J, with 12 bases between. As DNA, the CDR3 is TGCAGTGCTAGAGACAGGCAATTAGGGACCCAGTACTTC. As protein: CSARDRQLGTQYF.

This clonotype was seen more than once but under ten times. In nucleotides, the CDR3 is TGTGCCAGTAGCCCGGACAGGGGGAGTAAGACTAATGAAAAACTGTTTTTT. Translated: CASSPDRGSKTNEKLFF. V usage is TRBV19 and J usage is TRBJ1-4, with 10 nucleotides matching TRBD1. The CDR3 is 17 residues long. After removal of 6 bases from V and 2 bases from J, the junction contained 9 bases not matched to a gene. CDR1 LNHDA and CDR2 SQIVND come from the germline V gene (reference sequence).

V usage is TRBV12-3 or TRBV12-4 and J usage is TRBJ2-3, with 8 bases identical to TRBD2. This CDR3 has 15 amino acids. V shed 3 bases, J shed 4 bases, and the junction held 6 bases outside the gene matches. The CDR3 nucleotides read TGTGCCAGCAGTTTTGGCGGGAGGACTGCAGATACGCAGTATTTT. Amino acids: CASSFGGRTADTQYF.

This clonotype has more than one count but fewer than ten. V is TRBV4-2 and J is TRBJ2-7; 12 nucleotides agree with TRBD2. This CDR3 is 17 amino acids long. Germline V lookup: CDR1 LGHNA, CDR2 YNFKEQ. V lost 0 bases, J lost 9 bases, and 12 bases stayed unmatched. The CDR3 DNA reads as TGTGCCAGCAGCCAAGACCCCGTATGGACTAGCGGGACTGTGCAGTACTTC. It yields the protein CASSQDPVWTSGTVQYF.

This clonotype was seen more than once but under ten times. DNA of the CDR3: TGTGCCAGCAGTCACGTGACGGGCCAGGAAGAAAAACTGTTTTTT. Translated, it gives CASSHVTGQEEKLFF. V and J are TRBV7-2 and TRBJ1-4; D remains ambiguous. Germline CDR1 is SGHTA and CDR2 is FQGNSA. This CDR3 spans 15 amino acids. With 6 bases removed from V and 8 bases from J, the gap between germline ends came to 19 bases.

The chain recombines TRBV5-1 with TRBJ2-3; D not resolved. In germline, CDR1 is SGHRS, CDR2 YFSETQ. CDR3 length: 15 amino acids. Trimming removed 4 bases from V and 1 base from J, with 13 bases in between. DNA of the CDR3: TGCGCCAGCAGCATTCAAGCGCCTCGCACAGATACGCAGTATTTT. Translation gives CASSIQAPRTDTQYF.

The CDR3 DNA reads as TGTGCCAGCAGCTATGACCGGTCGAGCACCGGGGAGCTGTTTTTT. This translates into CASSYDRSSTGELFF. The chain employs TRBV11-3 and TRBJ2-2; no clear D. Germline CDR1 is SGHNT and CDR2 is YENEEA. V was trimmed by 4 bases and J by 4 bases, leaving 13 bases between them. The CDR3 runs to 15 residues.